Shown below are 28 T cell receptor beta chains from a single sample sequenced in a study of CD8 T cells in Susac syndrome. RNA in amounts of roughly 0.45 to 1 ug was reverse transcribed with random hexamers. TCRdb fed the immunoSEQ multiplex PCR reads into MiXCR, producing one record per CDR3 protein. The table includes over 65,000 distinct CDR3 sequences, under 95% detected once. The sample consisted of CD4+ T cells from PBMCs. The receptors here all came from a human donor with Susac syndrome.

This clonotype was counted a few times. The rearrangement links TRBV5-1 to TRBJ1-2; the D is unclear. The CDR3 totals 15 residues. V was shortened by 0 bases and J by 4 bases, with 13 bases between the two germline ends. The germline V gene has CDR1 SGHRS and CDR2 YFSETQ. In DNA form, the CDR3 reads TGCGCCAGCAGCTTGGAACAGAACCTTGCCTATGGCTACACCTTC. This sequence encodes CASSLEQNLAYGYTF.

The V call is TRBV6-5, the J call TRBJ2-1; D may be TRBD1 (5 bases). Between the trimmed V and J ends, which lost 2 bases and 8 bases, there was a span of 13 bases. The CDR3 has 14 amino acids. Germline CDR1 is MNHEY and CDR2 is SVGAGI. The CDR3 sequence is CASSYRRQKDEQFF. CDR3 coding DNA: TGTGCCAGCAGTTACCGAAGACAGAAGGATGAGCAGTTCTTC.

V gene TRBV5-1 combines with J gene TRBJ2-3; 7 positions agree with TRBD2. The CDR3 extends over 15 amino acids. J lost 1 base, V lost 2 bases, and 4 bases had no gene match. Per germline, CDR1 SGHRS and CDR2 YFSETQ. CDR3: CASSLGLGGTDTQYF. The CDR3 region has the DNA TGCGCCAGCAGCTTAGGACTAGGGGGCACAGATACGCAGTATTTT.

The chain combines TRBV27 with TRBJ1-4; 8 bases align to TRBD1. Germline CDR1 and CDR2: MNHEY and SMNVEV (reference sequence). With 8 bases clipped from V and 8 bases from J, the junction kept 10 bases outside the gene matches. The length of the CDR3 is 14 residues. CDR3 sequence (DNA): TGTGCCAGCTCTTTGGACAGGGAGAGGGAAAAACTGTTTTTT. Translated, it gives CASSLDREREKLFF.

The chain uses TRBV2 and TRBJ2-2; D remains unclear. V was clipped by 5 bases and J by 1 base, with 5 bases between them. This CDR3 has 13 amino acids. The V gene's germline CDR1 is SNHLY and CDR2 FYNNEI. DNA for the CDR3: TGTGCCAGCAGTCGAGAGAACACCGGGGAGCTGTTTTTT. This gives the protein CASSRENTGELFF. Complete variable domain (other parts from reference TRBV2 and TRBJ2-2): EPEVTQTPSHQVTQMGQEVILRCVPISNHLYFYWYRQILGQKVEFLVSFYNNEISEKSEIFDDQFSVERPDGSNFTLKIRSTKLEDSAMYFCASSRENTGELFFGEGSRLTVL.

The chain has TRBV6-2 or TRBV6-3 and TRBJ2-4, with 13 nucleotides matching TRBD2. Germline assignment: CDR1 MNHEY and CDR2 SVGEGT. The CDR3 loop spans 18 amino acids. V gave up 4 bases and J gave up 4 bases; unmatched junction bases: 10. As DNA, the CDR3 is TGTGCCAGCAGTTTGAGAGCATCGGGACTAGCGGGGAAAAACATTCAGTACTTC. Translated, it gives CASSLRASGLAGKNIQYF.

This chain joins TRBV14 and TRBJ2-7; 9 bases align to TRBD1. The germline V gene encodes CDR1 SGHDN and CDR2 FVKESK. This CDR3 spans 14 amino acids. The J segment lost 5 bases and the V segment lost 4 bases, leaving 6 bases of the junction unmatched. The CDR3: CASSPAGTGNEQYF. CDR3 DNA sequence: TGTGCCAGCAGCCCCGCCGGGACAGGGAACGAGCAGTACTTC.

The rearrangement joins TRBV28 to TRBJ2-7; D may be TRBD2 (7 bases). V lost 7 bases, J lost 4 bases, and 17 bases lay in between. Germline V gene sequence: CDR1 MDHEN, CDR2 SYDVKM. There are 14 residues in the CDR3. CDR3 nucleotides: TGTGCCAGCAACCAAGGGGGGGGCTCGTACGAGCAGTACTTC. This gives the protein CASNQGGGSYEQYF.

This clonotype was seen more than once but under ten times. The J gene is TRBJ1-2, the V gene TRBV18, with TRBD1 identical over 7 bases. Germline CDR1 KGHSH, CDR2 LQKENI. The CDR3 covers 14 residues. Losses at the gene ends were 3 bases for V and 0 bases for J; bases not matched to a gene: 1. This CDR3 is CASSPGQANYGYTF. Written as DNA, the CDR3 is TGTGCCAGCTCACCCGGACAGGCTAACTATGGCTACACCTTC. Filled out from reference TRBV18 and TRBJ1-2, the complete variable domain reads NAGVMQNPRHLVRRRGQEARLRCSPMKGHSHVYWYRQLPEEGLKFMVYLQKENIIDESGMPKERFSAEFPKEGPSILRIQQVVRGDSAAYFCASSPGQANYGYTFGSGTRLTVV.

V gene TRBV14 combines with J gene TRBJ1-1; D gene ambiguous. CDR3 size: 14 residues. Germline V lookup: CDR1 SGHDN, CDR2 FVKESK. V shed 4 bases and J shed 0 bases, with 9 bases lying between them. The CDR3 DNA sequence: TGTGCCAGCAGCCCGGCCGGGATGAACACTGAAGCTTTCTTT. It specifies CASSPAGMNTEAFF.

The chain uses TRBV6-5 and TRBJ2-7, with TRBD2 identical over 9 bases. The CDR3 loop spans 14 amino acids. V shed 5 bases, J shed 2 bases, and the junction held 4 bases outside the gene matches. Germline lookup yields CDR1 MNHEY and CDR2 SVGAGI. CDR3 in amino acids: CASSPIAGAYEQYF. CDR3 DNA sequence: TGTGCCAGCAGTCCCATAGCGGGGGCCTACGAGCAGTACTTC.

The CDR3 protein is CASSLEDRNTEAFF. CDR3 in DNA: TGTGCCAGCAGCTTAGAAGACAGGAACACTGAAGCTTTCTTT. The chain joins TRBV11-1 to TRBJ1-1; a weak D match, TRBD1 (5 bases). CDR3 length equals 14 residues. From germline, CDR1 is SGHAT and CDR2 FQDESV (reference sequence). Trimming left V 1 base short and J 1 base short, with 7 bases between. The full variable domain, completed using reference TRBV11-1 and TRBJ1-1, is EAEVAQSPRYKITEKSQAVAFWCDPISGHATLYWYRQILGQGPELLVQFQDESVVDDSQLPKDRFSAERLKGVDSTLKIQPAELGDSAMYLCASSLEDRNTEAFFGQGTRLTVV.

The rearrangement joins TRBV3-1 to TRBJ2-7; D tentatively fits TRBD1 or TRBD2 (5 bases each). V dropped 8 bases and J dropped 1 base, with 15 bases sitting between them. Germline CDR1 and CDR2: LGHDT and YNNKEL (reference sequence). The CDR3 totals 14 residues. The CDR3 region is CASRDLGRSYEQYF. The CDR3 region has the DNA TGTGCCAGCCGGGACCTCGGAAGGTCCTACGAGCAGTACTTC.

The genes are TRBV5-1 and TRBJ2-3, with 8 bases fitting TRBD1. V was pared by 4 bases and J by 0 bases, with 7 bases of the junction left unmatched. The germline V gene has CDR1 SGHRS and CDR2 YFSETQ. The CDR3 extends over 16 amino acids. Here the CDR3 DNA reads TGCGCCAGCAGCCTAGGACAGGGAAAAAGCACAGATACGCAGTATTTT. This gives the protein CASSLGQGKSTDTQYF.

The J gene is TRBJ2-1, the V gene TRBV12-3 or TRBV12-4; D not certain. This CDR3 contains 15 residues. The V end was cut by 6 bases, the J end by 4 bases, with 16 bases between. This CDR3 is CASSAHRLGYNEQFF. CDR3 DNA sequence: TGTGCCAGCAGCGCCCATAGATTGGGTTACAATGAGCAGTTCTTC.

The V gene is TRBV29-1, the J gene TRBJ2-7, with 15 bases aligning to TRBD2. This CDR3 contains 15 residues. V dropped 8 bases and J dropped 6; count of bases not matched to a gene: 11. Germline V lookup: CDR1 SQVTM, CDR2 ANQGSEA. The CDR3 DNA reads as TGCAGCCCCAATCGGACTAGCGGGAGGGTACGCGAGCAGTACTTC. This translates into CSPNRTSGRVREQYF.

This clonotype appeared a few times. As DNA, the CDR3 is TGTGCCAGCAGCCCGGGTCAGACGGGGACCCAGTACTTC. Its protein product is CASSPGQTGTQYF. The chain is built from TRBV7-2 and TRBJ2-5, with D unresolved. Trimming pared 5 bases from V and 7 bases from J, leaving 14 bases between. CDR1 SGHTA and CDR2 FQGNSA come from the germline V gene. The CDR3 is 13 residues long.

The J gene is TRBJ2-7, the V gene TRBV5-1; maybe TRBD2 (5 bases). The CDR3 extends over 13 amino acids. Per germline, CDR1 SGHRS and CDR2 YFSETQ. Trimming removed 0 bases from V and 4 bases from J, with 8 bases in between. The CDR3 protein is CASSLAGKYEQYF. In DNA, the CDR3 is TGCGCCAGCAGCTTGGCGGGAAAATACGAGCAGTACTTC.

The J gene is TRBJ2-1, the V gene TRBV28; 7 nucleotides line up with TRBD1. Germline V gene lookup returns CDR1 MDHEN and CDR2 SYDVKM. The CDR3 covers 14 residues. The V gene end was trimmed by 9 bases and the J gene end by 3 bases; junction bases not matched to a gene: 8. CDR3 protein: CASRGQRNYNEQFF. CDR3 nucleotides: TGTGCCAGTAGGGGACAGAGAAACTACAATGAGCAGTTCTTC.

The chain couples TRBV10-3 to TRBJ1-2; D remains ambiguous. CDR1 is ENHRY and CDR2 is SYGVKD in the germline V gene. This CDR3 comprises 11 residues. V was cut by 6 bases and J by 6 bases, with 8 bases left in between. CDR3 DNA: TGTGCCATCAGCGCCGGGCATGGCTACACCTTC. Encoded protein: CAISAGHGYTF.

The chain combines TRBV5-1 with TRBJ2-1, with 7 bases identical to TRBD1. Germline V gene sequence: CDR1 SGHRS, CDR2 YFSETQ. This CDR3 comprises 15 residues. V dropped 2 bases and J dropped 0; count of bases not matched to a gene: 2. This CDR3 reads CASSLQGFSYNEQFF. Here the CDR3 DNA reads TGCGCCAGCAGCTTACAGGGGTTCTCCTACAATGAGCAGTTCTTC.

Concerning this clonotype: Relative to the germline gene, one junction end is altered; a read error may explain this. The rearrangement joins TRBV30 to TRBJ2-1; D uncertain. The CDR3 is made up of 15 amino acids. Per the germline V gene, CDR1 is GTSNPN and CDR2 is SVGIG (reference sequence). CDR3 coding DNA: TGTGCCTGGAGTTACGGCCAATCCTCCCACAATGAGCAGTTCTTC. It yields the protein CAWSYGQSSHNEQFF.

This clonotype was detected only once. The chain is built from TRBV13 and TRBJ2-7; either TRBD1 or TRBD2 may supply D (6 bases each). Germline loops: CDR1 PRHDT, CDR2 FYEKMQ (reference sequence). The V end lost 2 bases, the J end lost 0 bases, and 8 bases lay between the germline ends. This CDR3 is 14 amino acids long. The DNA of the CDR3 is TGTGCCAGCAGCTTACGGGGGCACTCCTACGAGCAGTACTTC. Translating gives CASSLRGHSYEQYF.

The chain carries TRBV2 and TRBJ2-1, with D possibly being TRBD1 or TRBD2 (5 bases each). The CDR3 loop spans 10 amino acids. Trimming took off 7 bases at V and 9 bases at J, with 7 bases between the two ends. Germline CDR1 SNHLY, CDR2 FYNNEI. The CDR3 DNA reads as TGTGCCAGCATGAGGGGTGAGCAGTTCTTC. This gives the protein CASMRGEQFF. Together with reference TRBV2 and TRBJ2-1, the CDR3 gives the full variable domain: EPEVTQTPSHQVTQMGQEVILRCVPISNHLYFYWYRQILGQKVEFLVSFYNNEISEKSEIFDDQFSVERPDGSNFTLKIRSTKLEDSAMYFCASMRGEQFFGPGTRLTVL.

This chain connects TRBV29-1 to TRBJ1-1; D may be TRBD1 (5 bases). Germline loops: CDR1 SQVTM, CDR2 ANQGSEA. Trimming removed 3 bases at V and 4 bases at J, with 12 bases between. The CDR3 spans 13 residues. The CDR3 here is CSVDRAGGTEAFF. Here the CDR3 DNA reads TGCAGCGTTGACAGGGCAGGTGGCACTGAAGCTTTCTTT.

The chain combines TRBV10-3 with TRBJ2-7, with D possibly being TRBD1 or TRBD2 (6 bases each). The germline CDR1 and CDR2 sequences are ENHRY and SYGVKD. Trimming left V 3 bases short and J 3 bases short, with 15 bases between. The CDR3 extends over 15 amino acids. The chain's CDR3 is CAISDSRGPGYEQYF. In nucleotides, the CDR3 is TGTGCCATCAGTGACTCTCGGGGGCCCGGCTACGAGCAGTACTTC.

The chain carries TRBV11-2 and TRBJ2-1, with 9 bases lining up with TRBD2. Trimming at V came to 3 bases and at J to 2 bases, leaving 17 bases not matched to a gene. CDR1 SGHAT and CDR2 FQNNGV come from the germline V gene. CDR3 length: 20 residues. The CDR3, as DNA: TGTGCCAGCAGCTTCAAAGGCACCTTGTCAGCGGGGGGTACCTACAATGAGCAGTTCTTC. The encoded protein is CASSFKGTLSAGGTYNEQFF. The full variable domain, in which reference TRBV11-2 and TRBJ2-1 provide the parts outside the CDR3, is EAGVAQSPRYKIIEKRQSVAFWCNPISGHATLYWYQQILGQGPKLLIQFQNNGVVDDSQLPKDRFSAERLKGVDSTLKIQPAKLEDSAVYLCASSFKGTLSAGGTYNEQFFGPGTRLTVL.

The CDR3 protein is CASSLGTGRNEQFF. CDR3 nucleotides: TGTGCCAGCAGCTTGGGAACCGGGAGGAATGAGCAGTTCTTC. V usage is TRBV5-6 and J usage is TRBJ2-1, with TRBD2 identical over 7 bases. V gave up 0 bases and J gave up 7 bases; unmatched junction bases: 4. The CDR3 contains 14 residues. Germline assignment: CDR1 SGHDT and CDR2 YYEEEE.